This T cell receptor (beta chain) is drawn from a study of vaccination effects on CD4 cells after COVID-19 (dated by TCRdb to the early 2020s). Looking at the study overall: In the ViraFEST assay, PBMC were stimulated with viral peptide pools, and antigen-specific CD4+ T cell clonotypes were then identified by expansion using TCR sequencing. Two doses of either the BNT162b2 or the mRNA-1273 mRNA SARS-CoV-2 vaccine were administered to participants. A few million PBMC per well were cultured with around 9.8 ug/ml peptides in IMDM containing around 5.3% human AB serum, 8.5 to 10 IU/ml IL-2 and gentamicin. SARS-CoV-2 spike-specific CD4+ TCR repertoires were compared before and after mRNA vaccination in COVID-19 convalescent patients and in infection-naive vaccine recipients. A total of ten to eleven COVID-19 convalescent patients and a handful of SARS-CoV-2-naive healthy vaccine recipients were included in the full study. Cultures from other donors in the study were sequenced using the Oncomine TCR Beta short-read assay on an Illumina iSeq 100.

This clone appeared a single time. This receptor's antigen is unknown. Nothing much larger sits one base from this clone, and base qualities are not available. After around ten days of culture, CD4+ T cells were isolated with the EasySep CD4+ T cell isolation kit. Negative nucleocapsid antibody results before and after vaccination confirmed that the healthy vaccine recipients had no prior SARS-CoV-2 infection. Half of the culture medium was replaced with fresh IL-2-containing medium on days 3 and 7. Unless noted otherwise, every peptide stimulation condition was grown in triplicate wells. PBMC were separated from whole blood using Ficoll-Paque Plus gradient centrifugation and were then either cryopreserved at -140C or used fresh. The QIAamp micro DNA kit was used to extract genomic DNA from the cultured CD4+ T cells. Sequences ENHRY (CDR1) and SYGVKD (CDR2) are obtained from the germline V gene. V is trimmed back by 11 bases and J by 1 base, and the junction contains 7 bases that no gene match accounts for. From cysteine to phenylalanine, the CDR3 is 14 amino acids long. Here the CDR3 DNA is all that survives: 42 bases in frame from base 1.

Library preparation was by the immunoSEQ multiplex PCR assay. DNA from the cultured, isolated CD4+ T cells was subjected to TCR beta CDR3 sequencing. The original methods were these. Non-productive TCR sequences were removed and reads were trimmed to the CDR3 region, keeping CDR3s of at least 7 amino acids. Antigen-specific clonotypes were identified using the MANAFEST web app by comparison of expansion in peptide wells against reference cultures. To be called positive, a clone needed expansion at FDR<0.05 compared with the reference and with all other wells, an odds ratio greater than 5, and a frequency greater than 0.1% in two replicate wells. A clonotype was called cross-reactive if it was significantly expanded both in SARS-CoV-2 spike wells and in at least one common cold coronavirus spike condition. CDR3 similarity was assessed by Levenshtein distance using the stringdist R package, and unrooted trees were constructed with ape in R 3.6.1. TCRdb re-hosts the immuneACCESS table, in-frame sequences only. Its copies lack some clones; in the studies checked, an unresolved V gene accounts for under half of them, and the cause for the rest is not known. V and J calls and clone size are given by that table; D and trimming were obtained from the DNA. The sample profile shows more than 30,000 clones; around 80% of them were found once. Of the sample, roughly 3% falls within the top ten clones.

Overall study results and their limits: Among healthy vaccine recipients, nearly all vaccine-induced clones were SARS-CoV-2 mono-reactive, and only 1 of 255 was cross-reactive with common cold coronaviruses. Clones induced by infection and clones induced by vaccination both contracted markedly at late timepoints after vaccination, which fits with T cell responses waning over time. Limitations of the study were the small number of convalescent patients and the absence of early post-infection timepoints.

Rearrangement joined TRBV10-3 to TRBJ1-1, with 10 bases matching TRBD1. Sequencing used CD4+ T cells from PBMCs cultured without peptide, obtained before COVID-19 vaccination. The clonotype comes from a human donor who received a COVID-19 vaccine. The bases are TGTGCCGCCGACAGGGGGCAACCGAACACTGAAGCTTTCTTT. This codes for CAADRGQPNTEAFF.